This entry features one TCR beta chain sequence. TCRdb's copy holds only in-frame clones and misses some; the assay was immunoSEQ multiplex PCR. This repertoire shows 450,000 to 500,000 clones, over 70% found once; its top ten account for about 13%. These data belong to a study of shared clonotypes between healthy human individuals. This CDR3 has 13 amino acids. V was shortened by 5 bases and J by 6 bases, with 13 bases between the two germline ends. Germline lookup yields CDR1 MDHEN and CDR2 SYDVKM. Specimen: PBMCs. The chain joins TRBV28 to TRBJ1-1, with D unresolved. The source is a woman aged 40-49 years in good health. Some clones in this sample may be carry-over from other donors' samples. The CDR3 nucleotides are TGTGCCAGCAGTCCAGTTGGGTGGGCTGAAGCTTTCTTT. Its protein is CASSPVGWAEAFF.